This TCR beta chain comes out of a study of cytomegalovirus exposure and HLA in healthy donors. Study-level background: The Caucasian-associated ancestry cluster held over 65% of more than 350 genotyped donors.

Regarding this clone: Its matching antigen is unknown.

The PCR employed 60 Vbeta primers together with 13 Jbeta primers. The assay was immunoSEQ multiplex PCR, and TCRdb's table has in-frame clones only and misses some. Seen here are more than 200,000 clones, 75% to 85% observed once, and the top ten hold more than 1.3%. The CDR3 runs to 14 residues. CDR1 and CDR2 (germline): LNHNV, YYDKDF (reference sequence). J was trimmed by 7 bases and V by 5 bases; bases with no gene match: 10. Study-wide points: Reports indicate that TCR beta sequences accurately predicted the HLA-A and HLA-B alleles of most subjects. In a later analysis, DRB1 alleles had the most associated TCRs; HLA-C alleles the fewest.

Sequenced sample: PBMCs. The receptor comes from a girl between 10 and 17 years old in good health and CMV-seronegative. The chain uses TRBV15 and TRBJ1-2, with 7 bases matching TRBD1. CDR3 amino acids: CATSGSTGVSGYTF. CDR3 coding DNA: TGTGCCACCAGCGGTTCAACAGGGGTTAGTGGCTACACCTTC.